The entry that follows covers one T cell receptor (beta chain) sequence. Its target is not known. The CDR3 is made up of 15 amino acids. Germline assignment: CDR1 LNHDA and CDR2 SQIVND (reference sequence). Trimming shortened V by 5 bases and J by 0 bases, and 11 bases separated the two germline ends. The sample originates from a study of cytomegalovirus exposure and HLA in healthy donors. There were likely unrecorded immune exposures, though donors were nominally healthy when sampled. Researchers ran the PCR with 60 Vbeta and 13 Jbeta primers. In the authors' methods: The count from a later analysis was some 80 million unique TCR beta chains, about 10 million of them shared. Profiled with immunoSEQ multiplex PCR; TCRdb holds only in-frame clones, not every one. V and J calls and clone size are copied from that table; D and trimming were computed from the DNA. The sample has over 150,000 clones; approximately 78% are singletons.

Study outcomes and limitations: Both high specificity and high sensitivity reportedly marked the classifier's diagnosis of cytomegalovirus status. There were some public TCRs occurring in many donors, but most TCR sequences were rare.

The V gene is TRBV19, the J gene TRBJ2-1, with D hard to call. Sequencing was performed on PBMCs. This clonotype was sampled from a woman between 50 and 59 years old in good health and CMV-seropositive. CDR3 protein: CASSFARVSYNEQFF. Written as DNA, the CDR3 is TGTGCCAGTAGTTTCGCTCGGGTCTCCTACAATGAGCAGTTCTTC.